This T cell receptor beta chain was obtained from a study of blood T cell repertoires in COVID-19. In the study overall: Sites in the United States, Italy and Spain provided acute and convalescent COVID-19 samples. Nucleic acid was either cDNA or gDNA, and it came from T cells, B-cell-depleted T cells, or PBMCs.

From germline, CDR1 is SGHAT and CDR2 FQNNGV. The CDR3 contains 15 residues. Germline trimming cut 1 base from V and 2 bases from J; bases unmatched to any gene: 2. Authors' methods: From reference gene primer amplification, estimates of nucleated cell counts were derived. Method: immunoSEQ multiplex PCR; TCRdb's copy keeps in-frame clones and lacks some. From that table come the V and J calls and clone size; the DNA was used to work out D and trimming. Here the sample spans around 250,000 clones, approximately 85% being singletons. The J gene is TRBJ2-7, the V gene TRBV11-2, with 10 bases fitting TRBD2. The source of this sequence is a man aged 50 or older with active or convalescent COVID-19. Sequencing was performed on peripheral blood. The CDR3 is CASSLGLAGAYEQYF. The DNA of the CDR3 is TGTGCCAGCAGCTTAGGGCTAGCGGGAGCCTACGAGCAGTACTTC. Supplemented by reference TRBV11-2 and TRBJ2-7, the full variable domain reads EAGVAQSPRYKIIEKRQSVAFWCNPISGHATLYWYQQILGQGPKLLIQFQNNGVVDDSQLPKDRFSAERLKGVDSTLKIQPAKLEDSAVYLCASSLGLAGAYEQYFGPGTRLTVT.